The 17 T cell receptor beta chains in this list originate from one sample, sequenced in a study of blood T cell repertoires in COVID-19. Libraries were prepared by immunoSEQ multiplex PCR; TCRdb keeps only in-frame clonotypes and omits some of them. The sample yields 200,000 to 300,000 clones, roughly 83% seen once. What was sequenced was peripheral blood. The receptors derive from a man aged 35 to 55 with acute or convalescent COVID-19.

V gene TRBV3-1 (or the pseudogene TRBV3-2) combines with J gene TRBJ1-2; D may be TRBD1 (5 bases). CDR1 is LGHDT, CDR2 YNNKEL, per germline (reference sequence). The V end lost 0 bases, the J end lost 5 bases, and 19 bases lay between the germline ends. There are 17 residues in the CDR3. CDR3 bases: TGTGCCAGCAGCCAAGAGGGGCCAGGAAAAATAAAGTATGGCTACACCTTC. Translated, it gives CASSQEGPGKIKYGYTF.

The chain combines TRBV5-1 with TRBJ2-4; 7 nucleotides align to TRBD1. CDR3 length equals 16 residues. V trimming: 3 bases; J trimming: 0 bases; junction bases outside the gene matches: 6. In germline, CDR1 is SGHRS, CDR2 YFSETQ. Here the CDR3 reads CASSSTGMLAKNIQYF. For the CDR3, the DNA is TGCGCCAGCAGCTCGACAGGGATGCTAGCCAAAAACATTCAGTACTTC.

The genes are TRBV10-1 and TRBJ1-3; maybe TRBD1 (6 bases). The germline gives CDR1 WNHNN, CDR2 SYGVQD (reference sequence). The V end lost 3 bases, the J end lost 8 bases, and 17 bases lay between the germline ends. The CDR3 has 15 amino acids. The CDR3 here is CASSDPGDIAHTIYF. The DNA for the CDR3 is TGCGCCAGCAGTGACCCCGGGGACATTGCCCACACCATATATTTT.

This chain joins TRBV27 and TRBJ1-1, with 9 bases lining up with TRBD1. This CDR3 region has 22 residues. Germline V gives CDR1 MNHEY, CDR2 SMNVEV (reference sequence). The V segment lost 5 bases and the J segment 1 base; nucleotides outside the gene matches: 26. CDR3 sequence reads: CASSGPLRGQGQGGGGNTEAFF. CDR3 in DNA: TGTGCCAGCAGTGGCCCCCTCCGGGGACAGGGACAGGGAGGCGGGGGGAACACTGAAGCTTTCTTT.

The genes are TRBV13 and TRBJ2-7; 9 nucleotides match TRBD2. The J segment lost 3 bases and the V segment lost 1 base, leaving 7 bases of the junction unmatched. The CDR3 has 16 residues. Germline V gene sequence: CDR1 PRHDT, CDR2 FYEKMQ (reference sequence). The CDR3 region is CASSLASGIVDYEQYF. CDR3 sequence (DNA): TGTGCCAGCAGCTTAGCTAGCGGGATTGTGGACTACGAGCAGTACTTC.

The chain couples TRBV25-1 to TRBJ1-5, with TRBD1 matching 12 bases. Per the germline V gene, CDR1 is MGHDK and CDR2 is SYGVNS. The CDR3 has 16 residues. V dropped 4 bases and J dropped 7; count of bases not matched to a gene: 8. The CDR3 DNA follows: TGTGCCAGCAGTGTTGACAGGGACAGGGGGCTCCAGCCCCAGCATTTT. It specifies CASSVDRDRGLQPQHF.

The rearrangement links TRBV6-2 or TRBV6-3 to TRBJ2-1, with D possibly matching TRBD1 (6 bases). This CDR3 contains 16 residues. Germline CDR1 is MNHEY and CDR2 is SVGEGT. The V end lost 5 bases, the J end lost 0 bases, and 14 bases lay between the germline ends. CDR3: CASSQARGSSYNEQFF. In nucleotides, the CDR3 is TGTGCCAGCAGTCAGGCCAGGGGTAGCTCCTACAATGAGCAGTTCTTC.

This chain joins TRBV5-1 and TRBJ2-3, with 10 bases that match TRBD2. The germline CDR1 and CDR2 sequences are SGHRS and YFSETQ. The CDR3 loop spans 16 amino acids. With 8 bases clipped from V and 0 bases from J, the junction kept 9 bases outside the gene matches. CDR3 region: CASRRGLALSTDTQYF. DNA of the CDR3: TGCGCCAGTAGAAGGGGACTAGCGCTTAGCACAGATACGCAGTATTTT.

The rearrangement links TRBV19 to TRBJ2-3; 8 bases align to TRBD2. With V trimmed by 10 bases and J by 1 base, 7 bases remained unmatched. CDR3 length: 14 residues. CDR1 is LNHDA, CDR2 SQIVND, per germline (reference sequence). The CDR3 nucleotides read TGTGCCACCGACCCGGGGGGGGGCACAGATACGCAGTATTTT. It encodes CATDPGGGTDTQYF.

The chain couples TRBV5-5 to TRBJ1-6; D not resolved. The CDR3 has 15 residues. CDR1 and CDR2 from the germline V gene are SGHKS and YYEKEE (reference sequence). V lost 2 bases and J 3 bases, leaving 9 bases between the germline ends. The chain's CDR3 is CASSLGDIYNSPLHF. In DNA form, the CDR3 reads TGTGCCAGCAGCTTAGGAGATATCTATAATTCACCCCTCCACTTT.

The chain has TRBV6-5 and TRBJ2-2, with 7 bases identical to TRBD2. This CDR3 is 15 amino acids long. The V gene's germline CDR1 is MNHEY and CDR2 SVGAGI. The V segment lost 6 bases and the J segment 1 base; nucleotides outside the gene matches: 5. The CDR3 spells CASRRERENTGELFF. For the CDR3, the DNA is TGTGCCAGCAGAAGGGAGCGGGAGAACACCGGGGAGCTGTTTTTT.

This clone was seen a handful of times. The chain carries TRBV29-1 and TRBJ2-1; 7 bases match TRBD2. The CDR3 spans 17 residues. V dropped 4 bases and J dropped 3; count of bases not matched to a gene: 15. CDR1 and CDR2 (germline): SQVTM, ANQGSEA. The CDR3 sequence is CSVGGKEGGSNYNEQFF. Written as DNA, the CDR3 is TGCAGCGTTGGGGGGAAGGAGGGAGGGAGTAACTACAATGAGCAGTTCTTC.

This clone was picked up a small number of times. The V gene is TRBV6-4, the J gene TRBJ2-1; D is unclear. CDR1 is MRHNA and CDR2 is SNTAGT in the germline V gene. CDR3 size: 14 residues. Trimming pared 0 bases from V and 8 bases from J, leaving 11 bases between. The CDR3 loop reads CASSDSPGRDEQFF. The CDR3 DNA is TGTGCCAGCAGTGACTCGCCTGGTCGGGATGAGCAGTTCTTC.

The rearrangement joins TRBV30 to TRBJ2-1, with 11 bases fitting TRBD2. The junction had 7 bases not matched to a gene; V was cut back by 3 bases and J by 9 bases. Germline V gene data show CDR1 as GTSNPN and CDR2 as SVGIG (reference sequence). The CDR3 spans 14 residues. The CDR3 DNA is TGTGCCTGGAGGGTACTAGCGGGAGCCAGTGAGCAGTTCTTC. It specifies CAWRVLAGASEQFF.

This chain uses TRBV5-1 with TRBJ2-7, with a weak D call TRBD2 (6 bases). Trimming took off 0 bases at V and 0 bases at J, with 16 bases between the two ends. This CDR3 contains 17 residues. The germline gives CDR1 SGHRS, CDR2 YFSETQ. This CDR3 reads CASSLAPSGGISYEQYF. The CDR3 DNA follows: TGCGCCAGCAGCTTGGCCCCGAGTGGCGGGATCTCCTACGAGCAGTACTTC.

The rearrangement uses TRBV11-2 and TRBJ2-7; D is uncertain. Trimming removed 5 bases from V and 3 bases from J, with 8 bases in between. The germline CDR1 and CDR2 sequences are SGHAT and FQNNGV. This CDR3 comprises 12 residues. Written as DNA, the CDR3 is TGTGCCAGCAGCCGTCACAGCTACGAGCAGTACTTC. Its translation: CASSRHSYEQYF.

This clone was detected only once. The chain links TRBV18 to TRBJ2-1; a weak D match, TRBD1 (5 bases). Trimming left V 6 bases short and J 7 bases short, with 13 bases between. The CDR3 has 13 residues. Germline V CDR1 and CDR2: KGHSH, LQKENI. In DNA form, the CDR3 reads TGTGCCAGCTCGTTGACAGAACTGAATGAGCAGTTCTTC. Its translation is CASSLTELNEQFF.